The clone carrying this T cell receptor (beta chain) was detected many times. The antigen is undetermined. Sorted inputs of 20,000 to 1,000,000 cells, with 10%, 30% or 50% RNA, yielded naive CD8 libraries. TCRdb called the PCR reads again in MiXCR, with one record for every CDR3 protein. The sample contains more than 300,000 distinct CDR3 sequences, 20% to 25% of which appear only once. The data were taken from a study of molecular identifiers for immune sequencing clone quantification. Study-wide points: Because of identical TCR molecules sharing a barcode, sizes of highly expanded clones could be underestimated. Spiked Jurkat TCR RNA equivalent to one cell reportedly surfaced among under 1.1 million naive cells.

Trimming removed 5 bases from V and 6 bases from J, with 11 bases in between. This CDR3 contains 13 residues. Germline V lookup: CDR1 MNHEY, CDR2 SMNVEV (reference sequence). The specimen was naive CD8+ T cells from blood, with Jurkat cell RNA spiked in. Subset described: FACS-sorted CD8+CD4-CCR7+CD45RA+ naive T cells. V is TRBV27 and J is TRBJ2-1; D gene uncertain. The receptor was derived from a human donor in good health. Some libraries in this study had Jurkat cell RNA spiked in. CDR3 amino acids: CASSPLPTNEQFF. The CDR3, as DNA: TGTGCCAGCAGTCCCCTGCCAACCAATGAGCAGTTCTTC.